Below are 20 T cell receptor beta chains sequenced from a single sample in a study of Tregs in tolerant kidney transplant recipients. Method: immunoSEQ multiplex PCR; TCRdb's copy keeps in-frame clones and lacks some. The table shows 65,000 to 85,000 clones, with roughly 90% occurring only once. Mixed chimerism was transient after nonmyeloablative marrow transplants from related graft donors. The sequences come from CD4+ T cells from blood (PBMCs), collected 24 months after the transplant. All receptors derive from a human patient who received a combined kidney and bone marrow transplant. Part of the T cells may come from the graft donor.

The V gene is TRBV7-2, the J gene TRBJ2-3; D is uncertain. V gave up 10 bases and J gave up 3 bases, with 14 bases separating them. The CDR3 is 13 residues long. The V gene's germline CDR1 is SGHTA and CDR2 FQGNSA. The CDR3 bases are TGTGCCACCACTCCTAGGTTTACAGATACGCAGTATTTT. Translating gives CATTPRFTDTQYF.

The chain is built from TRBV5-1 and TRBJ2-5, with 8 bases fitting TRBD1. The CDR3 is made up of 14 amino acids. V trimming: 4 bases; J trimming: 3 bases; junction bases outside the gene matches: 5. From germline, CDR1 is SGHRS and CDR2 YFSETQ. The CDR3 DNA reads TGCGCCAGCAGCACCGGACAGGGCGAAGAGACCCAGTACTTC. Its translation is CASSTGQGEETQYF. Supplemented by reference TRBV5-1 and TRBJ2-5, the full variable domain reads KAGVTQTPRYLIKTRGQQVTLSCSPISGHRSVSWYQQTPGQGLQFLFEYFSETQRNKGNFPGRFSGRQFSNSRSEMNVSTLELGDSALYLCASSTGQGEETQYFGPGTRLLVL.

The chain employs TRBV2 and TRBJ2-3, with 11 bases fitting TRBD2. Germline lookup yields CDR1 SNHLY and CDR2 FYNNEI. CDR3 length: 15 residues. Germline trimming cut 5 bases from V and 5 bases from J; bases unmatched to any gene: 6. In DNA, the CDR3 is TGTGCCAGCAGTAGACGGACTAGCGGGCTAGATACGCAGTATTTT. Residues: CASSRRTSGLDTQYF.

The V gene is TRBV2, the J gene TRBJ2-5; 7 bases fit TRBD2. J lost 1 base, V lost 7 bases, and 6 bases had no gene match. The CDR3 has 14 amino acids. Germline lookup yields CDR1 SNHLY and CDR2 FYNNEI. The chain's CDR3 is CASNRGVLQETQYF. In DNA form, the CDR3 reads TGTGCCAGCAACCGGGGGGTACTCCAAGAGACCCAGTACTTC. The full variable domain, in which reference TRBV2 and TRBJ2-5 provide the parts outside the CDR3, is EPEVTQTPSHQVTQMGQEVILRCVPISNHLYFYWYRQILGQKVEFLVSFYNNEISEKSEIFDDQFSVERPDGSNFTLKIRSTKLEDSAMYFCASNRGVLQETQYFGPGTRLLVL.

The rearrangement links TRBV4-2 to TRBJ1-6, with 11 bases matching TRBD1. The CDR3 extends over 18 amino acids. The V gene end was trimmed by 3 bases and the J gene end by 2 bases; junction bases not matched to a gene: 6. Germline CDR1 LGHNA, CDR2 YNFKEQ. CDR3 sequence reads: CASSQRPGQGAYNSPLHF. The CDR3 DNA is TGTGCCAGCAGCCAGAGACCGGGACAGGGGGCCTATAATTCACCCCTCCACTTT.

This clone was seen once. The CDR3 sequence is CASSLRTGINQPQHF. Here the CDR3 DNA reads TGTGCCAGCAGCCTGCGGACAGGGATCAATCAGCCCCAGCATTTT. V and J are TRBV4-2 and TRBJ1-5; 8 nucleotides agree with TRBD1. Germline V gene sequence: CDR1 LGHNA, CDR2 YNFKEQ. With 4 bases clipped from V and 3 bases from J, the junction kept 5 bases outside the gene matches. This CDR3 has 15 residues.

The genes are TRBV6-1 and TRBJ2-7; D might be TRBD1 (6 bases). From germline, CDR1 is MNHNS and CDR2 SASEGT. Between the trimmed V and J ends, which lost 5 bases and 2 bases, there was a span of 13 bases. The CDR3 runs to 14 residues. The CDR3 DNA is TGTGCCAGCAGTCTCGACCAGGGGACCTACGAGCAGTACTTC. It is translated as CASSLDQGTYEQYF.

The chain joins TRBV10-3 to TRBJ1-5; tentatively, D is TRBD1 (5 bases). CDR1 is ENHRY and CDR2 is SYGVKD in the germline V gene. Trimming pared 4 bases from V and 3 bases from J, leaving 13 bases between. The CDR3 is made up of 15 amino acids. The CDR3 protein is CAISGYDRDNQPQHF. The DNA for the CDR3 is TGTGCCATCAGTGGATATGACAGAGACAATCAGCCCCAGCATTTT.

J is TRBJ1-1 and V is TRBV5-1; D is possibly TRBD1 (5 bases). Trimming left V 2 bases short and J 4 bases short, with 12 bases between. Germline CDR1 reads SGHRS; CDR2 reads YFSETQ. The CDR3 length is 14 residues. Here the CDR3 DNA reads TGCGCCAGCAGCTTATCAGGGAGGGCCACTGAAGCTTTCTTT. Translating it yields CASSLSGRATEAFF.

This clone was recorded only once. The CDR3 sequence: CASSSAPSSYNEQFF. For the CDR3, the DNA is TGTGCCAGCAGCTCTGCCCCGAGCTCCTACAATGAGCAGTTCTTC. V usage is TRBV7-3 and J usage is TRBJ2-1; D is ambiguous. CDR3 length: 15 residues. V dropped 4 bases and J dropped 0 bases, with 10 bases sitting between them. Germline CDR1 reads SGHTA; CDR2 reads FQGTGA.

This rearrangement joins TRBV5-5 to TRBJ2-5; TRBD1 is a possible D gene (6 bases). V lost 4 bases to trimming and J lost 3 bases, with 13 bases between them. Per germline, CDR1 SGHKS and CDR2 YYEKEE (reference sequence). CDR3 length equals 14 residues. The CDR3 DNA reads as TGTGCCAGCAGCCCTATATACAGGGAAGAGACCCAGTACTTC. It codes for CASSPIYREETQYF.

The chain employs TRBV5-6 and TRBJ1-5; possibly TRBD1 for D (6 bases). Looked up from germline, CDR1 is SGHDT and CDR2 is YYEEEE. V lost 4 bases, J lost 0 bases, and 14 bases lay in between. The CDR3 runs 16 residues. Here the CDR3 DNA reads TGTGCCAGCAGCAGGGACACAGGTCGTAGCAATCAGCCCCAGCATTTT. Its translation is CASSRDTGRSNQPQHF.

The V and J genes are TRBV14 and TRBJ2-7, with 9 bases aligning to TRBD1. The V and J ends lost 3 bases and 2 bases, in that order; junction bases with no gene match: 5. The CDR3 contains 15 residues. CDR1 and CDR2 from the germline V gene are SGHDN and FVKESK. The CDR3 region is CASSQGQGKTYEQYF. CDR3 DNA: TGTGCCAGCAGCCAGGGACAGGGAAAAACCTACGAGCAGTACTTC.

The chain recombines TRBV7-2 with TRBJ2-5, with 9 bases identical to TRBD1. Germline CDR1 is SGHTA and CDR2 is FQGNSA. V was pared by 3 bases and J by 4 bases, with 6 bases of the junction left unmatched. The CDR3 runs to 15 residues. In DNA form, the CDR3 reads TGTGCCAGCAGCTTTACAGGGGGCGGGATAGAGACCCAGTACTTC. Encoded protein: CASSFTGGGIETQYF.

This clone came up once. DNA of the CDR3: TGTGCCAGTATACACAGACTGAACACTGAAGCTTTCTTT. Protein sequence: CASIHRLNTEAFF. The genes are TRBV19 and TRBJ1-1; no reliable D call. The V and J ends lost 7 bases and 0 bases respectively, with 9 bases between them. This CDR3 comprises 13 residues. The germline CDR1 and CDR2 sequences are LNHDA and SQIVND (reference sequence).

The V and J genes are TRBV19 and TRBJ2-1, with 7 bases aligning to TRBD2. V dropped 2 bases and J dropped 2; count of bases not matched to a gene: 3. The CDR3 spans 15 residues. In germline, CDR1 is LNHDA, CDR2 SQIVND (reference sequence). The CDR3 reads CASSITLAPYNEQFF. The CDR3 coding sequence is TGTGCCAGTAGTATAACACTAGCGCCCTACAATGAGCAGTTCTTC.

The gene calls are TRBV4-1 and TRBJ1-2, with D hard to call. V lost 0 bases and J lost 2, with 16 bases in between. The CDR3 is 17 amino acids. Looked up from germline, CDR1 is MGHRA and CDR2 is YSYEKL. CDR3 nucleotides: TGCGCCAGCAGCCAAGACGGCCTAGGACGGGGAAACTATGGCTACACCTTC. It is translated as CASSQDGLGRGNYGYTF.

The chain uses TRBV6-5 and TRBJ1-5; TRBD1 agrees at 7 bases. The CDR3 contains 15 residues. V lost 0 bases, J lost 5 bases, and 4 bases stayed unmatched. Germline CDR1 reads MNHEY; CDR2 reads SVGAGI. The CDR3 DNA follows: TGTGCCAGCAGTTACTCGAGGGGGCCGGATCAGCCCCAGCATTTT. It translates to CASSYSRGPDQPQHF.

The chain links TRBV25-1 to TRBJ2-5; 11 bases align to TRBD2. The CDR3 contains 16 residues. Looked up from germline, CDR1 is MGHDK and CDR2 is SYGVNS. V was clipped by 4 bases and J by 2 bases; unmatched bases: 6. The CDR3 here is CASSVAGGGRQETQYF. The CDR3 DNA follows: TGTGCCAGCAGTGTAGCGGGAGGGGGTCGGCAAGAGACCCAGTACTTC. Together with reference TRBV25-1 and TRBJ2-5, the CDR3 gives the full variable domain: EADIYQTPRYLVIGTGKKITLECSQTMGHDKMYWYQQDPGMELHLIHYSYGVNSTEKGDLSSESTVSRIRTEHFPLTLESARPSHTSQYLCASSVAGGGRQETQYFGPGTRLLVL.

The rearrangement links TRBV30 to TRBJ2-3; tentative D call: TRBD2 (6 bases). Between the trimmed V and J ends, which lost 2 bases and 0 bases, there was a span of 12 bases. The CDR3 length is 15 residues. The germline gives CDR1 GTSNPN, CDR2 SVGIG (reference sequence). CDR3 in DNA: TGTGCCTGGAGTCACGGGAGAGCTAGCACAGATACGCAGTATTTT. This gives the protein CAWSHGRASTDTQYF.